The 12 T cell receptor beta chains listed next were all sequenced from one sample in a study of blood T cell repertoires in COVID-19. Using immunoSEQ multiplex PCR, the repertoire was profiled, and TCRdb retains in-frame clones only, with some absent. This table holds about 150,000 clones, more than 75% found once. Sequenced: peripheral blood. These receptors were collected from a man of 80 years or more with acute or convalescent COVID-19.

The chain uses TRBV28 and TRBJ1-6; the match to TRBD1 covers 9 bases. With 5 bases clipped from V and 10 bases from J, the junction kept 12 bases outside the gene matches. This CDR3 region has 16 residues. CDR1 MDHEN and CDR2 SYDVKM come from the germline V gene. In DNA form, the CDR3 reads TGTGCCAGCAGTGCCCGATGGACAGGGGCTAAATCACCCCTCCACTTT. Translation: CASSARWTGAKSPLHF.

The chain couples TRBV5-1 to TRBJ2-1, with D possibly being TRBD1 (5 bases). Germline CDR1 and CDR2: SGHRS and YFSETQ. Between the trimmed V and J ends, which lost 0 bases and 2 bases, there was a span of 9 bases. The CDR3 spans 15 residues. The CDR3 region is CASSLGQLAYNEQFF. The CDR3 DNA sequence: TGCGCCAGCAGCTTGGGACAGCTTGCCTACAATGAGCAGTTCTTC.

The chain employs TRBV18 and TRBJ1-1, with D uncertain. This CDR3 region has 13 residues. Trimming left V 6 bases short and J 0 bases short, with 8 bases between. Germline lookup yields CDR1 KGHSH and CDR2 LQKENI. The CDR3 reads CASSPELNTEAFF. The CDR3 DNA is TGTGCCAGCTCTCCTGAGTTGAACACTGAAGCTTTCTTT.

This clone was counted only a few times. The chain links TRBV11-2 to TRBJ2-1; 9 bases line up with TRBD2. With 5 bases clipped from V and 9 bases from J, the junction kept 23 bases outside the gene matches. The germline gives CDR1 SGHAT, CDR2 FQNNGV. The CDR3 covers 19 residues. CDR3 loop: CASSLARSTLAGPRGEQFF. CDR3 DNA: TGTGCCAGCAGCCTCGCGCGGAGTACTCTAGCGGGACCTAGGGGTGAGCAGTTCTTC.

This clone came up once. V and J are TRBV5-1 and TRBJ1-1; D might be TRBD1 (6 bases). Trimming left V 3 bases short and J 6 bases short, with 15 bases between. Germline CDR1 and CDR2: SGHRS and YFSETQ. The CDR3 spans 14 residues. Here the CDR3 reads CASSSDSWGAEAFF. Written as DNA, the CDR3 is TGCGCCAGCAGCTCGGACAGTTGGGGCGCTGAAGCTTTCTTT. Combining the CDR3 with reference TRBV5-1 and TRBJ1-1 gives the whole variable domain KAGVTQTPRYLIKTRGQQVTLSCSPISGHRSVSWYQQTPGQGLQFLFEYFSETQRNKGNFPGRFSGRQFSNSRSEMNVSTLELGDSALYLCASSSDSWGAEAFFGQGTRLTVV.

The chain's CDR3 is CASSIQGISLDTQYF. CDR3 nucleotides: TGTGCCAGTAGTATACAGGGGATCTCTTTGGATACGCAGTATTTT. This chain connects TRBV19 to TRBJ2-3, with a tentative D call TRBD1 (6 bases). CDR1 and CDR2 from the germline V gene are LNHDA and SQIVND (reference sequence). There are 15 residues in the CDR3. Between the trimmed V and J ends, which lost 2 bases and 6 bases, there was a span of 15 bases. The whole variable domain, filled in from reference TRBV19 and TRBJ2-3, reads DGGITQSPKYLFRKEGQNVTLSCEQNLNHDAMYWYRQDPGQGLRLIYYSQIVNDFQKGDIAEGYSVSREKKESFPLTVTSAQKNPTAFYLCASSIQGISLDTQYFGPGTRLTVL.

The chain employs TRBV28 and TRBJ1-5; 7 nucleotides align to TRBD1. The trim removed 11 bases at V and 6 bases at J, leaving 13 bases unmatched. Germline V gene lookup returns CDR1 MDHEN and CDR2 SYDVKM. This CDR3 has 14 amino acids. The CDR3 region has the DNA TGTGCCTGTTGGACAGGTCCAAGACGTCAGCCCCAGCATTTT. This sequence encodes CACWTGPRRQPQHF.

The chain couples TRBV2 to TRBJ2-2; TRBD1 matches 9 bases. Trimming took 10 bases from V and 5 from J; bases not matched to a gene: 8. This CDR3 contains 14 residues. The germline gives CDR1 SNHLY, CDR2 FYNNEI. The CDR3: CATQPGQGTGELFF. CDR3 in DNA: TGTGCCACACAGCCGGGACAGGGAACCGGGGAGCTGTTTTTT.

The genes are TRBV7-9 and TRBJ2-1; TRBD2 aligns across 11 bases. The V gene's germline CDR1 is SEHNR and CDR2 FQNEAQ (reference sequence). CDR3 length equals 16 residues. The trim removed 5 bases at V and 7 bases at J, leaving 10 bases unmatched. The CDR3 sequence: CASSPPGLAAGNEQFF. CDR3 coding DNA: TGTGCCAGCAGCCCTCCGGGACTAGCGGCTGGGAATGAGCAGTTCTTC.

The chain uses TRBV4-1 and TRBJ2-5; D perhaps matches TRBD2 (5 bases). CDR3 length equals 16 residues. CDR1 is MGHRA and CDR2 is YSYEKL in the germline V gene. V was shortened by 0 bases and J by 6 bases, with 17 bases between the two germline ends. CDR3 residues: CASSQDLMASRQTQYF. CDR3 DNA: TGCGCCAGCAGCCAAGATCTGATGGCTAGCCGGCAGACCCAGTACTTC.

Here the CDR3 reads CASSRLAGYEQYF. The DNA for the CDR3 is TGTGCCAGCAGCCGACTAGCGGGATACGAGCAGTACTTC. The chain carries TRBV3-1 (or the pseudogene TRBV3-2) and TRBJ2-7; TRBD2 matches at 11 bases. Germline loops: CDR1 LGHDT, CDR2 YNNKEL (reference sequence). The V and J ends lost 4 bases and 4 bases, in that order; junction bases with no gene match: 0. CDR3 length: 13 amino acids.

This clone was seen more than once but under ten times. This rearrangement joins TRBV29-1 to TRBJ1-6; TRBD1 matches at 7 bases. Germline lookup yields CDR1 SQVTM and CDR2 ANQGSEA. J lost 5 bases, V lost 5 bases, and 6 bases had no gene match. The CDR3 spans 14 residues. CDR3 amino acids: CSVRAGTDNSPLHF. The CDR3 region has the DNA TGCAGCGTTCGAGCAGGGACAGATAATTCACCCCTCCACTTT. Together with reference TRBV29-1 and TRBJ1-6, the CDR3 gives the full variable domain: SAVISQKPSRDICQRGTSLTIQCQVDSQVTMMFWYRQQPGQSLTLIATANQGSEATYESGFVIDKFPISRPNLTFSTLTVSNMSPEDSSIYLCSVRAGTDNSPLHFGNGTRLTVT.